This T cell receptor beta chain is drawn from a study of blood T cells in healthy people across ages (dated by TCRdb to 2014 to 2015). Broadly, across the study: In model experiments, template switching captured about one uniquely barcoded TCR beta cDNA molecule for every two T cells. Using the same blood draw, the study looked at two additional independent replicas of 1 million unique cDNA reads for two donors, one aged 18 to 30 and the other aged 80 or older. Four age groups were formed from the donors: young (average approximately 16 years), middle-aged (approximately 39), aged (roughly 56) and long-lived (around 82). To avoid experimental bias, donors of different ages were randomly spread across the sequencing lanes. The study measured age-related changes in TCR beta repertoire diversity using deep sequencing normalized with unique cDNA molecular identifiers.

Taken from cysteine to phenylalanine, the CDR3 has 17 residues. The entry retains the CDR3 DNA only, 51 bases that are in frame from base 1. CDR1 MNHEY and CDR2 SMNVEV are derived from the germline V gene (reference sequence). V is pruned by 3 bases and J by 4 bases, leaving 12 bases of the junction without a gene match. The roughly 42 donors, aged roughly 6 to 95 years, were systemically healthy Caucasian individuals from Russia. Around 10 milliliters of peripheral blood were drawn from each donor into EDTA-treated Vacutainer tubes. Ficoll-Paque density-gradient centrifugation was used to isolate PBMCs, with at least 7 million per sample. Trizol reagent was used to extract total RNA from PBMCs, with at least 5.5 micrograms per sample. Naive CD45RAhigh/CD27high T cell percentages were measured by flow cytometry on a PBMC aliquot from every donor. Libraries were prepared through 5' RACE. Sequencing used an Illumina HiSeq 2500. A second about 7 to 11 cycle PCR used a sample-barcoded 5' primer and a J-beta primer mix. A template-switch 5' adaptor carrying 12 random nucleotides introduced a unique molecular identifier onto each TCR beta cDNA molecule. Each sample yielded at least 2.5 million CDR3-containing paired-end reads. First-strand cDNA was synthesized from all RNA with the Mint cDNA synthesis kit, primed by a TRBC-specific oligonucleotide. Following uracil-DNA glycosylase treatment, all cDNA underwent a first 18-cycle PCR with the universal primers M1SS and BC2_uni_R. The source study handled its data this way. For normalization, 1 million high-quality reads, each with a distinct molecular identifier, were randomly selected from each sample. Reads sharing molecular identifiers were discarded rather than binned into consensus sequences. MiTCR, with a Q25 quality threshold and the strictest error-elimination algorithm, was used for CDR3 identification, clonotype clustering and error correction. A nonparametric unseen species model with Euler transformation was used to estimate lower-bound total TCR beta diversity. The raw public reads went through TCRdb reprocessing: fastp at Q25, MiXCR clone calling, in-frame beta chains kept. Rows are unified per CDR3 protein, each entry keeping the most common DNA and genes. The V and J calls and clone size are TCRdb's, not the authors'. The sample has some 1.4 million distinct CDR3 sequences on record, about 43% of them singletons. Of the sample, less than 8% falls within the top ten clones.

This clonotype occurred a few times. It lacks a known antigen. No quality values exist for individual bases; no much larger clone is one base distant. Study-wide conclusions, independent of this receptor: The long-lived group showed more naive CD4+ T cells, fewer expanded clones and increased TCR diversity than the aged group, suggesting age selection. Estimates of total diversity based on one million sequenced T cells were considered lower bounds and underestimates. Since profiling was done on bulk unsorted PBMCs, naive and antigen-experienced compartments could not be conclusively compared. As age increased, observed TCR beta diversity per million T cells dropped in a roughly linear way, and a significant reduction was already evident by age roughly 36. Because donor CMV infection status was unknown, age-related changes in expanded clonotypes were potentially confounded. There was a strong correlation between observed TCR beta diversity and the percentage of naive T cells measured by flow cytometry.

The sample was blood. Recombination joined TRBV27 with TRBJ2-3; a stretch of 8 junction bases matches TRBD2. The TCR comes from a woman aged 18 to 35 in good health. The base sequence is TGTGCCAGCAGTTTCCGTTCGGAGCGGGAGATTGCAGATACGCAGTATTTT. Translation gives CASSFRSEREIADTQYF.